The T cell receptor beta chain described here comes from a study of response to subunit inactivated influenza vaccine. This clonotype was counted ten times or more. TCRdb passed the RT-PCR reads through MiXCR, listing each CDR3 protein once. The sample yields about 700,000 distinct CDR3 sequences, approximately 13% seen once. The material was PBMCs from blood, obtained roughly 2 weeks before vaccination. The receptor comes from a man in his fifties or sixties who received an inactivated influenza vaccine.

In DNA form, the CDR3 reads TGCGCCAGCAGCCCGGCGGGGGAACGCACAGATACGCAGTATTTT. Protein: CASSPAGERTDTQYF. The chain recombines TRBV5-1 with TRBJ2-3, with TRBD2 matching over 7 bases. CDR1 and CDR2 (germline): SGHRS, YFSETQ. CDR3 size: 15 residues. V shed 4 bases and J 1 base; nucleotides not matched to a gene: 6.